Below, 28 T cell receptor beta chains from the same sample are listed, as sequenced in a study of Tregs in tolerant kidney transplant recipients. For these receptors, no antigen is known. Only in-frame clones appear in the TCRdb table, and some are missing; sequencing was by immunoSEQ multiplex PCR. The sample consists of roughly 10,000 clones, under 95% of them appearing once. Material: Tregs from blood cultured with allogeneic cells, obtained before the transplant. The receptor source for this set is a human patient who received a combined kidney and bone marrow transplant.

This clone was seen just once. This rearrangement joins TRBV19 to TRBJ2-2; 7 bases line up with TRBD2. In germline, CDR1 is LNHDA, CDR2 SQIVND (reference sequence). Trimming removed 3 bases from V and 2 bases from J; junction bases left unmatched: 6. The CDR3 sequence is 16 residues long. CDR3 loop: CASSIGLAANTGELFF. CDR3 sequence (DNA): TGTGCCAGTAGTATTGGGCTAGCGGCAAACACCGGGGAGCTGTTTTTT.

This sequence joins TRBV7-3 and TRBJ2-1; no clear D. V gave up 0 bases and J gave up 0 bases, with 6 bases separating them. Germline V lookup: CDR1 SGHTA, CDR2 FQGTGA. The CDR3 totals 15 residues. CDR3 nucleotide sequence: TGTGCCAGCAGCTTAACTCAGGACTCCTACAATGAGCAGTTCTTC. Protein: CASSLTQDSYNEQFF.

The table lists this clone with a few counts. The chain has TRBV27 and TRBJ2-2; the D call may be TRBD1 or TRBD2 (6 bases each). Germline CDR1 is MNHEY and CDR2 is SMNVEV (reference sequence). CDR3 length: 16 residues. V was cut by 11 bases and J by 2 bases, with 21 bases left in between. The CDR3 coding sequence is TGTGCCTCAAGGGGGGAGAGCCCTCCTAACACCGGGGAGCTGTTTTTT. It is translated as CASRGESPPNTGELFF.

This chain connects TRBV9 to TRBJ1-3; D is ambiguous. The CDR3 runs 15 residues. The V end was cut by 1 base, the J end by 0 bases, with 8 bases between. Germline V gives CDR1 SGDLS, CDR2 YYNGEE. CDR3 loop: CASSVQTSSGNTIYF. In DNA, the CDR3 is TGTGCCAGCAGCGTACAGACAAGCTCTGGAAACACCATATATTTT.

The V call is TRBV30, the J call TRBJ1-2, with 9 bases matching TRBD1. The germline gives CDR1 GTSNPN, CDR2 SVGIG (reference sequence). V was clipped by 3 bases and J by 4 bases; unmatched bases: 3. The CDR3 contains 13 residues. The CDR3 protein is CAWRGQGAYGYTF. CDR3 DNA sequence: TGTGCCTGGAGGGGACAGGGCGCCTATGGCTACACCTTC. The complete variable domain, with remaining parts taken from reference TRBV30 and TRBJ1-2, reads SQTIHQWPATLVQPVGSPLSLECTVEGTSNPNLYWYRQAAGRGLQLLFYSVGIGQISSEVPQNLSASRPQDRQFILSSKKLLLSDSGFYLCAWRGQGAYGYTFGSGTRLTVV.

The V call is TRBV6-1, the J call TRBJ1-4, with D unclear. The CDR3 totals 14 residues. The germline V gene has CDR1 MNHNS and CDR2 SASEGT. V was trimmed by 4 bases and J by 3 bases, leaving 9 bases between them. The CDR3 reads CASSGGSPNEKLFF. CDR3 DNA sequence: TGTGCCAGCAGTGGCGGGTCTCCTAATGAAAAACTGTTTTTT.

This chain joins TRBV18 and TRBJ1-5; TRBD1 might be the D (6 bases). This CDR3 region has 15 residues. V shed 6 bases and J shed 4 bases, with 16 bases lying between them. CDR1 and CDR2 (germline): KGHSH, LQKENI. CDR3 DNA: TGTGCCAGCTCTCAAACGACAGGTGGGAATCAGCCCCAGCATTTT. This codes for CASSQTTGGNQPQHF.

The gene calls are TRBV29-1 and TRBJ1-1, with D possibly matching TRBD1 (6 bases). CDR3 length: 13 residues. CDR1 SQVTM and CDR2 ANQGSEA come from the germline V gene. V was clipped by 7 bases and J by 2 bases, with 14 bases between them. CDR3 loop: CSARDTRNTEAFF. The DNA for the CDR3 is TGCAGCGCCCGGGACACCAGAAACACTGAAGCTTTCTTT.

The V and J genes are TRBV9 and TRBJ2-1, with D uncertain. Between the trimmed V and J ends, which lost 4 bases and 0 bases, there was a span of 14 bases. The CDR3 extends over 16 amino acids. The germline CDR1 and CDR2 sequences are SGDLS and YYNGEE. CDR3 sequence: CASSTRLPSSYNEQFF. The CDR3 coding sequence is TGTGCCAGCAGCACTCGACTTCCGAGCTCCTACAATGAGCAGTTCTTC.

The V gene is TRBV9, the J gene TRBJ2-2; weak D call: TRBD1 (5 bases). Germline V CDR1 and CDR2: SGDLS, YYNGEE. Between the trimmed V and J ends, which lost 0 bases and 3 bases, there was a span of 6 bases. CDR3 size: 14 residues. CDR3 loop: CASSVAGHTGELFF. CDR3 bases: TGTGCCAGCAGCGTAGCAGGGCACACCGGGGAGCTGTTTTTT.

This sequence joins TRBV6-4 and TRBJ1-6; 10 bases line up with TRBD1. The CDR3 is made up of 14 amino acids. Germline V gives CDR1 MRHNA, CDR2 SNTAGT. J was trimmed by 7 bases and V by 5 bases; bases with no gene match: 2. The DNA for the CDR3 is TGTGCCAGCAGTTTGGACAGGGGGAATTCACCCCTCCACTTT. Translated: CASSLDRGNSPLHF.

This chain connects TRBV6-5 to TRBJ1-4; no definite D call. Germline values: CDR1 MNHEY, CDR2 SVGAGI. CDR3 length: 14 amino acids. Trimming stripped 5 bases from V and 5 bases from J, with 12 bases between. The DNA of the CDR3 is TGTGCCAGCAGTACCAGGAATTCCAATGAAAAACTGTTTTTT. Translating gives CASSTRNSNEKLFF.

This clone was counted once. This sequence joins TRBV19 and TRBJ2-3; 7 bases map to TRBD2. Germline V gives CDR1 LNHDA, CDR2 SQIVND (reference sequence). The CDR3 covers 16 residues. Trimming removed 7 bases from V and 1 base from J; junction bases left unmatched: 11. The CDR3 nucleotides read TGTGCCAGTATCAAAAACCCAGGGAGGGGCACAGATACGCAGTATTTT. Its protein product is CASIKNPGRGTDTQYF. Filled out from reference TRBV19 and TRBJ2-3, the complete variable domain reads DGGITQSPKYLFRKEGQNVTLSCEQNLNHDAMYWYRQDPGQGLRLIYYSQIVNDFQKGDIAEGYSVSREKKESFPLTVTSAQKNPTAFYLCASIKNPGRGTDTQYFGPGTRLTVL.

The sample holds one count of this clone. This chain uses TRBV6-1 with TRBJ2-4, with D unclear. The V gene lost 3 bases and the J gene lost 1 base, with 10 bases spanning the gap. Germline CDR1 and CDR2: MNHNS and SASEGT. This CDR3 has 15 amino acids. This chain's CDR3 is CASSDTDWAKNIQYF. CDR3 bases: TGTGCCAGCAGTGATACAGATTGGGCCAAAAACATTCAGTACTTC.

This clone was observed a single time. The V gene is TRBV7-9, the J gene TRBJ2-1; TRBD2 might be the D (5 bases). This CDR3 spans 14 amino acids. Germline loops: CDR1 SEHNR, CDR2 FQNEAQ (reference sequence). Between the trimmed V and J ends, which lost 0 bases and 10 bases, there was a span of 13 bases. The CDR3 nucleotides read TGTGCCAGCAGCTTAGCGGGCGCGGGCGGGGAGCAGTTCTTC. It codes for CASSLAGAGGEQFF.

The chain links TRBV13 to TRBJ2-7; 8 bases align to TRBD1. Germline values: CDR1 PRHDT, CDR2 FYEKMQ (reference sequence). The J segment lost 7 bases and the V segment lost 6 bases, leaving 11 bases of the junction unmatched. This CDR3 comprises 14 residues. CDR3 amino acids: CASRRQGTLGEQYF. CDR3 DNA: TGTGCCAGCAGGCGACAGGGGACACTGGGGGAGCAGTACTTC.

The CDR3 nucleotides read TGCGCCGGATCCACAGGGGGTGGCACCGAAAAACTGTTTTTT. This translates into CAGSTGGGTEKLFF. The V call is TRBV5-1, the J call TRBJ1-4; 8 nucleotides agree with TRBD1. Per germline, CDR1 SGHRS and CDR2 YFSETQ. The CDR3 length is 14 residues. Trimming at V came to 10 bases and at J to 8 bases, leaving 13 bases not matched to a gene.

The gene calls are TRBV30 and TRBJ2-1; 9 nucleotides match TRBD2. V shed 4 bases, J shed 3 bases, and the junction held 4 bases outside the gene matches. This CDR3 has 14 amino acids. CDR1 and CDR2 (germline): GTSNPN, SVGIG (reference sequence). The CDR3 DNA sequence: TGTGCCTGGATCCGGCGGGGGGGCTACAATGAGCAGTTCTTC. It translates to CAWIRRGGYNEQFF.

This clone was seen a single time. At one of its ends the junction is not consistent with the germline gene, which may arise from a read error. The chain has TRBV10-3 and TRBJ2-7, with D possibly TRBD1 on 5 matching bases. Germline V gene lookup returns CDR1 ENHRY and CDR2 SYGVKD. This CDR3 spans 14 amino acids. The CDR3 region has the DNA TGTGCCATCAGTGAGTCGGGCAGGGCCTATGAGCAGTACTTC. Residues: CAISESGRAYEQYF.

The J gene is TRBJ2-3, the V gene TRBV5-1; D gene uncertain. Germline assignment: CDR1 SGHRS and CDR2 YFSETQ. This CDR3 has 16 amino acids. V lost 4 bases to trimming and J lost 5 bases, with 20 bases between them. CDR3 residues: CASSTGTAWSRDTQYF. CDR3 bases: TGCGCCAGCAGCACTGGCACGGCCTGGAGTAGAGATACGCAGTATTTT.

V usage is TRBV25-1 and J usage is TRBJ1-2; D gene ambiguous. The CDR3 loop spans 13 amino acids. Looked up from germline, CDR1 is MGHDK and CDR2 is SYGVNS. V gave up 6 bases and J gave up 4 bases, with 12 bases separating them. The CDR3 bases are TGTGCCAGCAGACGAGGCAGGACCTATGGCTACACCTTC. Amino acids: CASRRGRTYGYTF.

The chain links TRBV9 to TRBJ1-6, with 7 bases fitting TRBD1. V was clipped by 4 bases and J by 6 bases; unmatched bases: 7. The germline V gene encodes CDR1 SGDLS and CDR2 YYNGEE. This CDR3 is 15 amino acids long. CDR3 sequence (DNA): TGTGCCAGCAGCCCCCGGGACAGCTTTAATTCACCCCTCCACTTT. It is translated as CASSPRDSFNSPLHF. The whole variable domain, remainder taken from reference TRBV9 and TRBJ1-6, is DSGVTQTPKHLITATGQRVTLRCSPRSGDLSVYWYQQSLDQGLQFLIQYYNGEERAKGNILERFSAQQFPDLHSELNLSSLELGDSALYFCASSPRDSFNSPLHFGNGTRLTVT.

CDR3 sequence: CASSLGQGIAKNIQYF. Here the CDR3 DNA reads TGTGCCAGCAGCCTGGGACAGGGAATAGCCAAAAACATTCAGTACTTC. The J gene is TRBJ2-4, the V gene TRBV11-2; 9 nucleotides match TRBD1. Looked up from germline, CDR1 is SGHAT and CDR2 is FQNNGV. This CDR3 has 16 amino acids. Trimming removed 5 bases from V and 0 bases from J; junction bases left unmatched: 5.

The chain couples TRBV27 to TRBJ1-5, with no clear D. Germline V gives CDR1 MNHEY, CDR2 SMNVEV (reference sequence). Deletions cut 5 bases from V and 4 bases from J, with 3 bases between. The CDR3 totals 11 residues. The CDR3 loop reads CASSLNQPQHF. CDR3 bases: TGTGCCAGCAGTCTAAATCAGCCCCAGCATTTT.

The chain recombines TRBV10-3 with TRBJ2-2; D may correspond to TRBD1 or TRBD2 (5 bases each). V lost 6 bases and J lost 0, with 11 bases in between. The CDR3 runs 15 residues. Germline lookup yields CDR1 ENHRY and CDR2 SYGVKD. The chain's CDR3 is CAISRDPANTGELFF. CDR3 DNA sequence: TGTGCCATCAGCCGGGACCCCGCGAACACCGGGGAGCTGTTTTTT.

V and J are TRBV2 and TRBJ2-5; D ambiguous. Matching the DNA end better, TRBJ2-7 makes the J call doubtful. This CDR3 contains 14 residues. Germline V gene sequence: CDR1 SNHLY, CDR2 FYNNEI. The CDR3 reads CASSEGRSSYEQYF. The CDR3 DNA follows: TGTGCCAGCAGTGAAGGACGGAGCTCCTACGAGCAGTACTTC.

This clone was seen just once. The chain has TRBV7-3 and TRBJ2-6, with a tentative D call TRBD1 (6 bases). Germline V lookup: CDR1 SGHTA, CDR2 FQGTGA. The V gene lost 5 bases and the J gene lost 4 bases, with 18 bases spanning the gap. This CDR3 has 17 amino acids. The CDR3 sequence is CASSSRQGSRGANVLTF. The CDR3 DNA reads TGTGCCAGCAGCAGTCGTCAGGGGTCCAGAGGGGCCAACGTCCTGACTTTC.

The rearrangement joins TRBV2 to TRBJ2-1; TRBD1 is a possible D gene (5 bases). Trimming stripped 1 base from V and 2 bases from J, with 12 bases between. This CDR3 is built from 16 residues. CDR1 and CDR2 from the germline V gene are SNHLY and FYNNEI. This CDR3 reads CASSEVQGPAYNEQFF. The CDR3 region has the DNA TGTGCCAGCAGTGAAGTTCAGGGTCCCGCCTACAATGAGCAGTTCTTC.